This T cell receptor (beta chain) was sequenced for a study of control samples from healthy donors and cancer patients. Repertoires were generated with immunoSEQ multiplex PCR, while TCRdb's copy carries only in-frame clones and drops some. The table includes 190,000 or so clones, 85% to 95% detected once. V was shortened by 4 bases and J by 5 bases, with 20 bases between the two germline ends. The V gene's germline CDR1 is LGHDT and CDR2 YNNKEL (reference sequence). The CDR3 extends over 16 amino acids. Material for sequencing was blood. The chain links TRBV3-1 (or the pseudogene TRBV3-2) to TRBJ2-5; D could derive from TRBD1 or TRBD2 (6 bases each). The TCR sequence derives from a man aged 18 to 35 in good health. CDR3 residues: CASSPLGGFPLETQYF. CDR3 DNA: TGTGCCAGCAGCCCCCTAGGGGGGTTTCCTCTCGAGACCCAGTACTTC.